The entry that follows covers one TCR beta chain sequence. The data are from a study of blood T cell repertoires in COVID-19. Study as a whole: Sites across the United States, Italy and Spain contributed samples from acute and convalescent COVID-19. The cDNA or gDNA used as material had been derived from T cells, B-cell-depleted T cells, or PBMCs.

Germline V gives CDR1 SGHRS, CDR2 YFSETQ. With 3 bases removed from V and 6 bases from J, the gap between germline ends came to 10 bases. CDR3 length: 14 residues. Per the authors' pipeline: Estimation of nucleated cell counts was performed using reference gene primer amplification. TCRdb's table, derived via immunoSEQ multiplex PCR, lists solely in-frame clones and lacks some. The V and J calls and the clone size are those of that table, but D and trimming were determined from the DNA. In the table there are roughly 62,000 clones, 75% to 90% of which are singletons. The sequenced sample was peripheral blood. The V call is TRBV5-1, the J call TRBJ1-6; D is ambiguous. The source of this sequence is a human donor with acute or convalescent COVID-19. The donor label of this sample is uncertain. CDR3 nucleotides: TGCGCCAGCAGCTCGCCAGAGGGTAATTCACCCCTCCACTTT. Amino acids: CASSSPEGNSPLHF. Full variable domain (missing parts from reference TRBV5-1 and TRBJ1-6): KAGVTQTPRYLIKTRGQQVTLSCSPISGHRSVSWYQQTPGQGLQFLFEYFSETQRNKGNFPGRFSGRQFSNSRSEMNVSTLELGDSALYLCASSSPEGNSPLHFGNGTRLTVT.